These 18 T cell receptor beta chains were sequenced from one sample in a study of technical replicates of blood from a few donors (dated by TCRdb to about 2017). The library was produced with the immunoSEQ multiplex PCR assay. This immuneACCESS table, as held by TCRdb, lists in-frame sequences with V and J called but not all clones. Of the missing ones, under half trace to an unresolved V gene in checked studies; the others have no known cause. Across this sample there are some 60,000 clones, with around 87% seen only once. The ten largest make up roughly 5% of the sample. Sequencing was carried out using PBMCs. These receptor sequences come from a human donor in good health. Some clones in this sample may be carry-over from other donors' samples.

The V gene is TRBV7-2, the J gene TRBJ2-3; TRBD2 matches 11 bases. The ends lost 4 bases at V and 4 bases at J; junction bases unmatched: 4. This CDR3 is built from 15 residues. CDR1 SGHTA and CDR2 FQGNSA come from the germline V gene. CDR3 DNA: TGTGCCAGCAGCTATAGCGGGGGGGCAGCAGATACGCAGTATTTT. The encoded protein is CASSYSGGAADTQYF.

The chain links TRBV10-3 to TRBJ2-3; a possible D gene is TRBD2 (6 bases). Germline V gene sequence: CDR1 ENHRY, CDR2 SYGVKD. The germline V and J ends were trimmed by 7 bases and 2 bases, with 16 bases remaining between them. CDR3 length: 15 residues. CDR3 sequence reads: CAIMPSRGNTDTQYF. CDR3 in DNA: TGTGCCATCATGCCATCCCGGGGGAACACAGATACGCAGTATTTT.

The chain employs TRBV19 and TRBJ1-4; 8 nucleotides align to TRBD1. There are 15 residues in the CDR3. The germline V gene encodes CDR1 LNHDA and CDR2 SQIVND (reference sequence). The J segment lost 2 bases and the V segment lost 8 bases, leaving 7 bases of the junction unmatched. The CDR3 region is CASRPQGATNEKLFF. CDR3 DNA: TGTGCCAGTCGCCCCCAGGGGGCGACTAATGAAAAACTGTTTTTT.

V is TRBV18 and J is TRBJ2-7; 8 nucleotides agree with TRBD1. Per the germline V gene, CDR1 is KGHSH and CDR2 is LQKENI. Trimming cost V 2 bases and J 7 bases; bases outside gene matches: 1. The CDR3 covers 12 residues. The CDR3 sequence: CASSPDRGEQYF. CDR3 in DNA: TGTGCCAGCTCACCAGACAGGGGAGAGCAGTACTTC.

This chain links TRBV19 with TRBJ1-1, with TRBD1 matching 7 bases. This CDR3 has 14 residues. The germline gives CDR1 LNHDA, CDR2 SQIVND (reference sequence). The trim removed 3 bases at V and 5 bases at J, leaving 6 bases unmatched. The CDR3 DNA follows: TGTGCCAGTAGTATTACACCAGGGGGGACTGAAGCTTTCTTT. Its protein is CASSITPGGTEAFF.

The rearrangement joins TRBV5-5 to TRBJ2-7; tentative D call: TRBD2 (5 bases). V lost 2 bases to trimming and J lost 5 bases, with 14 bases between them. CDR1 is SGHKS and CDR2 is YYEKEE in the germline V gene (reference sequence). CDR3 length: 14 amino acids. CDR3 DNA: TGTGCCAGCAGCTTTGCACTAGTCAGCCACGAGCAGTACTTC. It translates to CASSFALVSHEQYF.

The CDR3 is CASSRLAPGTGELFF. DNA of the CDR3: TGTGCCAGCTCAAGACTAGCCCCGGGGACCGGGGAGCTGTTTTTT. The rearrangement uses TRBV18 and TRBJ2-2; 7 bases are a match to TRBD2. The V and J ends lost 5 bases and 5 bases, in that order; junction bases with no gene match: 8. CDR3 length: 15 amino acids. Germline loops: CDR1 KGHSH, CDR2 LQKENI.

The chain combines TRBV6-5 with TRBJ2-7, with D possibly being TRBD1 (5 bases). The germline V gene encodes CDR1 MNHEY and CDR2 SVGAGI. This CDR3 is built from 15 residues. Trimming removed 5 bases from V and 4 bases from J, with 18 bases in between. The CDR3 nucleotides are TGTGCCAGCAGTCGAAGCAGAGGCACAGGATACGAGCAGTACTTC. Amino acid sequence: CASSRSRGTGYEQYF.

V and J are TRBV6-5 and TRBJ2-2; D possibly corresponds to TRBD1 (5 bases). The CDR3 covers 13 residues. Germline CDR1 is MNHEY and CDR2 is SVGAGI. Trimming stripped 6 bases from V and 2 bases from J, with 7 bases between. The DNA for the CDR3 is TGTGCCAGCAGGGACACCAACACCGGGGAGCTGTTTTTT. It is translated as CASRDTNTGELFF.

This clone was seen just once. This rearrangement joins TRBV7-6 to TRBJ2-7; 9 bases are a match to TRBD1. J was trimmed by 3 bases and V by 5 bases; bases with no gene match: 8. CDR3 length: 15 amino acids. Germline V gene data show CDR1 as SGHVS and CDR2 as FNYEAQ. CDR3 DNA: TGTGCCAGCAGCGACCTACCGGGACAGGGCTACGAGCAGTACTTC. Its translation is CASSDLPGQGYEQYF.

The V call is TRBV4-3, the J call TRBJ2-5; D perhaps matches TRBD2 (6 bases). The CDR3 runs 16 residues. V was shortened by 4 bases and J by 5 bases, with 20 bases between the two germline ends. CDR1 and CDR2 from the germline V gene are LGHNA and YSLEER. CDR3: CASSPYGEPGRETQYF. The CDR3, as DNA: TGCGCCAGCAGCCCTTATGGGGAGCCAGGGAGGGAGACCCAGTACTTC.

V gene TRBV18 combines with J gene TRBJ2-5; 8 bases map to TRBD1. Germline lookup yields CDR1 KGHSH and CDR2 LQKENI. J was trimmed by 5 bases and V by 3 bases; bases with no gene match: 11. This CDR3 contains 16 residues. CDR3 in amino acids: CASSPSRQGMMETQYF. In DNA form, the CDR3 reads TGTGCCAGCTCACCCTCCAGACAGGGGATGATGGAGACCCAGTACTTC.

The genes are TRBV30 and TRBJ2-2, with 7 nucleotides matching TRBD1. V gave up 1 base and J gave up 0 bases; unmatched junction bases: 8. Germline assignment: CDR1 GTSNPN and CDR2 SVGIG (reference sequence). CDR3 length: 17 residues. Here the CDR3 reads CAWSGRRGQSNTGELFF. The CDR3, as DNA: TGTGCCTGGAGTGGGCGCCGGGGACAGTCGAACACCGGGGAGCTGTTTTTT.

J is TRBJ2-1 and V is TRBV4-2, with D unclear. The CDR3 runs 16 residues. V was shortened by 1 base and J by 2 bases, with 12 bases between the two germline ends. Germline values: CDR1 LGHNA, CDR2 YNFKEQ. The CDR3 coding sequence is TGTGCCAGCAGCCAAGGGTTAGACAAAACCTACAATGAGCAGTTCTTC. Its translation is CASSQGLDKTYNEQFF.

This chain uses TRBV27 with TRBJ2-5; tentative D call: TRBD1 (6 bases). Germline CDR1 and CDR2: MNHEY and SMNVEV (reference sequence). The CDR3 contains 13 residues. Trimming stripped 3 bases from V and 4 bases from J, with 9 bases between. In nucleotides, the CDR3 is TGTGCCAGCAGTTTCAGGGGATCAGAGACCCAGTACTTC. This gives the protein CASSFRGSETQYF.

The V and J genes are TRBV6-4 and TRBJ2-2; 8 bases are shared with TRBD2. This CDR3 is 16 amino acids long. Losses at the gene ends were 6 bases for V and 1 base for J; bases not matched to a gene: 7. CDR1 and CDR2 (germline): MRHNA, SNTAGT. This CDR3 reads CASRAGESENTGELFF. DNA for the CDR3: TGTGCCAGCAGAGCGGGGGAGTCAGAGAACACCGGGGAGCTGTTTTTT.

J is TRBJ2-1 and V is TRBV10-3; 14 bases match TRBD2. CDR1 ENHRY and CDR2 SYGVKD come from the germline V gene. The CDR3 has 16 amino acids. V gave up 9 bases and J gave up 0 bases; unmatched junction bases: 4. CDR3 nucleotides: TGTGCCATAACCGGGACTAGCGGGGGCTCCTACAATGAGCAGTTCTTC. This codes for CAITGTSGGSYNEQFF.

The chain combines TRBV4-1 with TRBJ1-6; 7 nucleotides line up with TRBD1. The CDR3 spans 15 residues. From germline, CDR1 is MGHRA and CDR2 YSYEKL. Trimming took 1 base from V and 10 from J; bases not matched to a gene: 7. The CDR3, as DNA: TGCGCCAGCAGCCAAGCTCCGACAGGGCTCTCACCCCTCCACTTT. It codes for CASSQAPTGLSPLHF.